This TCR beta chain was recovered during a study of shared clonotypes between healthy human individuals. The naive CD8 subset, CD45RO-negative cells positively selected for CCR7, excluded terminally differentiated effector memory CD45RA+ cells. All donors were Caucasian adults living in Nashville, Tennessee. Germline values: CDR1 SGHDT, CDR2 YYEEEE. The CDR3 totals 14 residues. Trimming shortened V by 0 bases and J by 8 bases, and 12 bases separated the two germline ends. The data were produced by immunoSEQ multiplex PCR, yet TCRdb's version contains in-frame clones alone and is incomplete. The data hold about 2.1 million clones, with about 93% observed a single time. Notes on this clone: What it recognizes is unknown.

General study points: Sampling was confined to blood; repertoires within tissues likely differ. Shared clonotypes across all four donors exceeded non-shared ones in generation probability. Enrolling few donors narrowed the genetic and exposure-history diversity that was represented.

The clonotype comes from a man younger than 35 in good health. Some clones in this sample may be carry-over from other donors' samples. The chain links TRBV5-6 to TRBJ2-4; D not certain. The sample was naive CD8+ T cells from PBMCs. CDR3 in DNA: TGTGCCAGCAGCTTGGAGGGAAATTTGGACATTCAGTACTTC. Its protein is CASSLEGNLDIQYF.